This record concerns one T cell receptor (beta chain) sequence. The sample originates from a study of blood T cell repertoires in COVID-19. On the study more broadly: Samples representing acute and convalescent COVID-19 were sourced from the United States, Italy and Spain.

The germline CDR1 and CDR2 sequences are SNHLY and FYNNEI. The CDR3 totals 13 residues. Trimming at V came to 9 bases and at J to 5 bases, leaving 7 bases not matched to a gene. Methods used by the authors: Using reference gene primer amplification, nucleated cell counts were estimated. The assay was immunoSEQ multiplex PCR, and TCRdb's table has in-frame clones only and misses some. For V, J and clone size, that table is used; D and trimming come from the DNA. Among 55,000 to 70,000 clones listed, about nine tenths were seen once. The sequence derives from a woman between 18 and 30 years old with acute or convalescent COVID-19. The chain links TRBV2 to TRBJ2-1, with 7 bases fitting TRBD1. The sequencing sample was made of peripheral blood. The CDR3 sequence: CASETGFNNEQFF. DNA of the CDR3: TGTGCCAGTGAGACAGGGTTTAACAATGAGCAGTTCTTC.